Shown below are 6 T cell receptor beta chains from a single sample sequenced in a study of T-cell memory formation after mild COVID-19. TCRdb reprocessed the 5' RACE reads via MiXCR and lists one record per CDR3 protein. The sample contains hundreds of thousands of distinct CDR3 sequences, roughly 17% of which appear only once. Sequences were obtained from PBMCs or a T cell subset sorted from them (not recorded which). The receptor set was obtained from a man aged 18 to 30 who had mild COVID-19 (a few samples of this study predate the infection). Cell type and time point are not known.

CDR3 bases: TGCGCCAGCCGAGTCTTTAGTGGCGAGCAGTACTTC. Its translation: CASRVFSGEQYF. The J gene is TRBJ2-7, the V gene TRBV5-1; the D is unclear. This CDR3 has 12 residues. Germline-derived CDR1 and CDR2 are SGHRS and YFSETQ. Trimming took 7 bases from V and 6 from J, leaving 14 bases between them. Together with reference TRBV5-1 and TRBJ2-7, the CDR3 gives the full variable domain: KAGVTQTPRYLIKTRGQQVTLSCSPISGHRSVSWYQQTPGQGLQFLFEYFSETQRNKGNFPGRFSGRQFSNSRSEMNVSTLELGDSALYLCASRVFSGEQYFGPGTRLTVT.

The chain uses TRBV6-5 and TRBJ2-7; possible D gene TRBD2, 5 bases. Trimming left V 5 bases short and J 3 bases short, with 17 bases between. The germline CDR1 and CDR2 sequences are MNHEY and SVGAGI. CDR3 length equals 15 residues. The CDR3 DNA reads as TGTGCCAGCAGTCGAACCGACACACGGGACTACGAGCAGTACTTC. Residues: CASSRTDTRDYEQYF.

This clonotype was counted between two and nine times. The rearrangement joins TRBV5-1 to TRBJ2-7, with D possibly being TRBD1 (6 bases). The CDR3 spans 14 residues. The germline V gene encodes CDR1 SGHRS and CDR2 YFSETQ. The V end was cut by 4 bases, the J end by 4 bases, with 15 bases between. CDR3 bases: TGCGCCAGCAGCCCATACAGGGAACATTACGAGCAGTACTTC. Translation gives CASSPYREHYEQYF.

This clonotype occurred a few times. The V gene is TRBV30, the J gene TRBJ2-7; no clear D gene. The CDR3 length is 12 residues. CDR1 and CDR2 (germline): GTSNPN, SVGIG (reference sequence). The V gene lost 1 base and the J gene lost 9 bases, with 13 bases spanning the gap. CDR3 nucleotide sequence: TGTGCCTGGAGTGACCGCGCTGGCGGGCAGTACTTC. Its protein is CAWSDRAGGQYF.

The V and J genes are TRBV11-3 and TRBJ2-1; TRBD1 is a possible D gene (6 bases). Between the trimmed V and J ends, which lost 3 bases and 2 bases, there was a span of 8 bases. CDR1 and CDR2 from the germline V gene are SGHNT and YENEEA. CDR3 length: 14 residues. The CDR3: CASSLGQPYNEQFF. Here the CDR3 DNA reads TGTGCCAGCAGCTTGGGACAACCCTACAATGAGCAGTTCTTC.

A remark on this clonotype: A much bigger clone sits one base away, suggesting this may be a read error. The chain couples TRBV7-2 to TRBJ1-5, with unresolved D. CDR1 and CDR2 (germline): SGHTA, FQGNSA. The length of the CDR3 is 13 residues. The CDR3 sequence is CASSLMGEVPQNF. CDR3 sequence (DNA): TGTGCCAGCAGCTTAATGGGAGAAGTGCCCCAGAATTTT. The variable domain in full, completed from reference TRBV7-2 and TRBJ1-5, reads GAGVSQSPSNKVTEKGKDVELRCDPISGHTALYWYRQSLGQGLEFLIYFQGNSAPDKSGLPSDRFSAERTGGSVSTLTIQRTQQEDSAVYLCASSLMGEVPQNFGDGTRLSIL.